This entry lists 16 T cell receptor beta chains sequenced from one sample in a study of CD8 T cells in Susac syndrome. RNA was extracted with the RNeasy kit, and a quantity of roughly 0.5 to 1 ug was reverse transcribed using random hexamers. TCRdb re-derived calls from the immunoSEQ multiplex PCR reads in MiXCR, one entry per CDR3 protein. The sample gives around 150,000 distinct CDR3 sequences, around 95% of which show up once; 0.065% to 0.095% is in the top ten. Input material: CD4+ T cells from PBMCs. These receptors were taken from a human donor with Susac syndrome.

This chain links TRBV29-1 with TRBJ2-1; TRBD2 agrees at 13 bases. Germline CDR1 and CDR2: SQVTM and ANQGSEA. The CDR3 contains 19 residues. V gave up 4 bases and J gave up 8 bases; unmatched junction bases: 20. DNA for the CDR3: TGCAGCGTTGTAAAATGGAGCAGGACTAGCGGGGGAAGGATGGATGAGCAGTTCTTC. This sequence encodes CSVVKWSRTSGGRMDEQFF.

This chain joins TRBV20-1 and TRBJ2-3, with TRBD1 identical over 10 bases. The V gene's germline CDR1 is DFQATT and CDR2 SNEGSKA (reference sequence). The junction had 7 bases not matched to a gene; V was cut back by 3 bases and J by 4 bases. CDR3 size: 15 residues. DNA for the CDR3: TGCAGTGCTAGGGATCCGGGACAGGGGTCAGATACGCAGTATTTT. Translation gives CSARDPGQGSDTQYF.

The V gene is TRBV29-1, the J gene TRBJ1-1, with a weak D call TRBD1 (6 bases). This CDR3 has 15 amino acids. In germline, CDR1 is SQVTM, CDR2 ANQGSEA. V was trimmed by 5 bases and J by 6 bases, leaving 22 bases between them. The CDR3 DNA follows: TGCAGCGTTACCCACATACAGGGAGTGGGCGCTGAAGCTTTCTTT. Its protein is CSVTHIQGVGAEAFF.

The chain has TRBV4-1 and TRBJ2-7, with 10 nucleotides matching TRBD2. The CDR3 totals 16 residues. Germline CDR1 and CDR2: MGHRA and YSYEKL. The V segment lost 0 bases and the J segment 3 bases; nucleotides outside the gene matches: 5. In DNA form, the CDR3 reads TGCGCCAGCAGCCAAGATCCTAGCGGGAGTTTCTACGAGCAGTACTTC. This sequence encodes CASSQDPSGSFYEQYF.

The gene calls are TRBV6-1 and TRBJ1-2, with D hard to call. V dropped 3 bases and J dropped 3 bases, with 8 bases sitting between them. The CDR3 sequence is 13 residues long. CDR1 and CDR2 from the germline V gene are MNHNS and SASEGT. CDR3 amino acids: CASSEETHYGYTF. CDR3 bases: TGTGCCAGCAGTGAGGAGACACACTATGGCTACACCTTC.

This chain connects TRBV7-9 to TRBJ2-4; 8 bases agree with TRBD1. This CDR3 comprises 14 residues. The germline CDR1 and CDR2 sequences are SEHNR and FQNEAQ (reference sequence). The V segment lost 4 bases and the J segment 7 bases; nucleotides outside the gene matches: 6. CDR3 sequence: CASSSTRGLNIQYF. The CDR3 nucleotides read TGTGCCAGCAGCTCGACCAGGGGGCTTAACATTCAGTACTTC.

As to this clonotype: This may stem from a read error, because a much larger clone lies one nucleotide away. Here the CDR3 reads CASSVSGSSYNEQFF. Here the CDR3 DNA reads TGTGCCAGCAGCGTTAGCGGGAGCTCCTACAATGAGCAGTTCTTC. This rearrangement joins TRBV9 to TRBJ2-1, with TRBD2 matching 9 bases. Germline CDR1 reads SGDLS; CDR2 reads YYNGEE. With 2 bases clipped from V and 0 bases from J, the junction kept 0 bases outside the gene matches. This CDR3 region has 15 residues.

The genes are TRBV3-1 and TRBJ1-1; D might be TRBD1 (6 bases). This CDR3 is 13 amino acids long. Trimming left V 6 bases short and J 5 bases short, with 13 bases between. Germline CDR1 is LGHDT and CDR2 is YNNKEL (reference sequence). The CDR3 is CASRVTGLTEAFF. The CDR3 region has the DNA TGTGCCAGCAGGGTCACAGGGTTGACTGAAGCTTTCTTT.

V and J are TRBV20-1 and TRBJ1-4; perhaps TRBD1 as D (5 bases). This CDR3 comprises 15 residues. The V end lost 0 bases, the J end lost 10 bases, and 18 bases lay between the germline ends. Germline V gives CDR1 DFQATT, CDR2 SNEGSKA (reference sequence). In nucleotides, the CDR3 is TGCAGTGCTAGAGATTGGGGGAGTGGGACTGGAAAACTGTTTTTT. Its translation is CSARDWGSGTGKLFF.

The chain combines TRBV9 with TRBJ2-7, with D possibly called TRBD1 or TRBD2 (8 bases each). V shed 4 bases and J shed 2 bases, with 16 bases lying between them. CDR3 length equals 15 residues. Per the germline V gene, CDR1 is SGDLS and CDR2 is YYNGEE. CDR3 bases: TGTGCCAGCAGCCCCGGGGGGGACAGGACCTACGAGCAGTACTTC. It is translated as CASSPGGDRTYEQYF.

The rearrangement links TRBV9 to TRBJ1-1, with no clear D. CDR3 length equals 13 residues. V lost 4 bases, J lost 3 bases, and 10 bases lay in between. Germline CDR1 is SGDLS and CDR2 is YYNGEE. The CDR3 spells CASSMSRDTEAFF. The CDR3 DNA sequence: TGTGCCAGCAGCATGAGTAGGGACACTGAAGCTTTCTTT.

CDR3 residues: CASSRTSGVGEQFF. CDR3 bases: TGTGCCAGCTCACGGACTAGCGGGGTGGGTGAGCAGTTCTTC. This chain connects TRBV18 to TRBJ2-1; 12 positions match TRBD2. Trimming took 4 bases from V and 9 from J; bases not matched to a gene: 4. Germline CDR1 is KGHSH and CDR2 is LQKENI. The CDR3 spans 14 residues.

The chain couples TRBV20-1 to TRBJ2-4; D might be TRBD2 (6 bases). CDR3 length equals 16 residues. Deletions cut 5 bases from V and 1 base from J, with 18 bases between. Germline lookup yields CDR1 DFQATT and CDR2 SNEGSKA (reference sequence). For the CDR3, the DNA is TGCAGTGCTCCCAGGGCAGGGAGCGGGGCCAAAAACATTCAGTACTTC. Translated: CSAPRAGSGAKNIQYF.

The chain combines TRBV2 with TRBJ1-5; D remains unclear. Trimming stripped 0 bases from V and 5 bases from J, with 8 bases between. This CDR3 region has 14 residues. Germline assignment: CDR1 SNHLY and CDR2 FYNNEI. The CDR3 DNA reads TGTGCCAGCAGTGAAGCGACGAGGGATCAGCCCCAGCATTTT. Translating it yields CASSEATRDQPQHF.

The chain combines TRBV12-3 or TRBV12-4 with TRBJ2-3; 7 nucleotides align to TRBD2. This CDR3 comprises 12 residues. V trimming: 7 bases; J trimming: 11 bases; junction bases outside the gene matches: 9. DNA for the CDR3: TGTGCCAGCACTCTACGCGGGGGTGGGCAGTATTTT. Protein product: CASTLRGGGQYF.

The V and J genes are TRBV20-1 and TRBJ2-1, with TRBD1 as a possible D gene (6 bases). The V end lost 0 bases, the J end lost 8 bases, and 14 bases lay between the germline ends. CDR1 is DFQATT and CDR2 is SNEGSKA in the germline V gene (reference sequence). The CDR3 runs 14 residues. The CDR3 bases are TGCAGTGCTAGAGATGGGGGCAGGGACCATGAGCAGTTCTTC. This gives the protein CSARDGGRDHEQFF.